What follows are 30 T cell receptor beta chains derived from one specimen sequenced in a study of T-cell memory formation after mild COVID-19. In TCRdb, the 5' RACE reads were re-called with MiXCR into one record per CDR3 protein. The data hold hundreds of thousands of distinct CDR3 sequences, with more than 15% observed a single time. Sequencing input: PBMCs or a T cell subset sorted from them (not recorded which). The receptors originated from a man between 18 and 29 years old who had mild COVID-19 (a few samples of this study predate the infection). Cell type and time point are not known.

This clonotype was counted between two and nine times. The rearrangement joins TRBV12-3 or TRBV12-4 to TRBJ2-3; a weak D match, TRBD2 (5 bases). The CDR3 has 11 residues. With 6 bases removed from V and 7 bases from J, the gap between germline ends came to 8 bases. In nucleotides, the CDR3 is TGTGCCAGCAGGGGGAGATATACGCAGTATTTT. It encodes CASRGRYTQYF.

The chain recombines TRBV4-1 with TRBJ1-3, with D uncertain. Germline CDR1 is MGHRA and CDR2 is YSYEKL. This CDR3 has 17 amino acids. Trimming stripped 2 bases from V and 1 base from J, with 15 bases between. CDR3 coding DNA: TGCGCCAGCAGCCAAAATCCTCCGCACAGTTCTGGAAACACCATATATTTT. Translation: CASSQNPPHSSGNTIYF.

CDR3 DNA sequence: TGCGCCAGCAGCTTGAGCAGGGTTGAGTATGGCTACACCTTC. Encoded protein: CASSLSRVEYGYTF. This chain joins TRBV5-1 and TRBJ1-2; a weak D match, TRBD1 (5 bases). The CDR3 is made up of 14 amino acids. Germline V lookup: CDR1 SGHRS, CDR2 YFSETQ. V was clipped by 1 base and J by 5 bases, with 12 bases between them.

The J gene is TRBJ1-6, the V gene TRBV7-9; D unclear. This CDR3 contains 14 residues. Germline V gene sequence: CDR1 SEHNR, CDR2 FQNEAQ (reference sequence). With 0 bases removed from V and 8 bases from J, the gap between germline ends came to 8 bases. For the CDR3, the DNA is TGTGCCAGCAGCTTAGCCGGGTATCATTCACCCCTCCACTTT. Protein: CASSLAGYHSPLHF.

The chain's CDR3 is CASEGGLAGSYEQYF. The CDR3, as DNA: TGTGCCAGCGAGGGGGGACTAGCGGGGTCCTACGAGCAGTACTTC. This chain uses TRBV5-4 with TRBJ2-7; 13 nucleotides align to TRBD2. Germline CDR1 is SGHNT and CDR2 is YYREEE (reference sequence). The ends lost 7 bases at V and 1 base at J; junction bases unmatched: 5. The CDR3 runs to 15 residues.

CDR3 sequence: CASSVRHTGELFF. The CDR3 bases are TGTGCCAGCAGCGTCAGGCACACCGGGGAGCTGTTTTTT. V gene TRBV9 combines with J gene TRBJ2-2; D unresolved. Germline lookup yields CDR1 SGDLS and CDR2 YYNGEE. V lost 2 bases and J lost 3, with 5 bases in between. The CDR3 spans 13 residues. Variable domain in full (rest from reference TRBV9 and TRBJ2-2): DSGVTQTPKHLITATGQRVTLRCSPRSGDLSVYWYQQSLDQGLQFLIQYYNGEERAKGNILERFSAQQFPDLHSELNLSSLELGDSALYFCASSVRHTGELFFGEGSRLTVL.

This clonotype was picked up a small number of times. The chain couples TRBV7-2 to TRBJ1-6, with 12 positions matching TRBD1. The CDR3 spans 16 residues. V dropped 5 bases and J dropped 9; count of bases not matched to a gene: 8. Germline lookup yields CDR1 SGHTA and CDR2 FQGNSA. The chain's CDR3 is CASSPQGQGAGSPLHF. DNA of the CDR3: TGTGCCAGCAGCCCACAGGGACAGGGGGCGGGTTCACCCCTCCACTTT.

This chain connects TRBV6-5 to TRBJ2-7; 7 bases agree with TRBD1. CDR3 size: 14 residues. Germline trimming cut 6 bases from V and 0 bases from J; bases unmatched to any gene: 5. Germline V gives CDR1 MNHEY, CDR2 SVGAGI. The CDR3 here is CASRTTGSSYEQYV. CDR3 coding DNA: TGTGCCAGCAGAACGACAGGGAGCTCCTACGAGCAGTACGTC.

This clonotype was seen repeatedly, ten times or more. J is TRBJ1-2 and V is TRBV4-2; no firm D call. There are 16 residues in the CDR3. V gave up 1 base and J gave up 3 bases, with 15 bases separating them. Germline V gene data show CDR1 as LGHNA and CDR2 as YNFKEQ. CDR3 in DNA: TGTGCCAGCAGCCAAGCTGGCAGACTTTTGGACTATGGCTACACCTTC. Translated, it gives CASSQAGRLLDYGYTF.

In this sample, this clonotype turned up a few times. The V and J genes are TRBV4-1 and TRBJ2-5; 10 bases agree with TRBD2. J gave up 5 bases and V 4 bases, and 10 bases lay outside the gene matches. CDR1 MGHRA and CDR2 YSYEKL come from the germline V gene. The CDR3 has 16 amino acids. The CDR3 loop reads CASSRFSGGLWETQYF. CDR3 nucleotide sequence: TGCGCCAGCAGCCGGTTTAGCGGGGGGCTATGGGAGACCCAGTACTTC.

This chain links TRBV20-1 with TRBJ1-2, with a tentative D call TRBD1 (5 bases). V lost 6 bases and J lost 8, with 16 bases in between. CDR1 DFQATT and CDR2 SNEGSKA come from the germline V gene (reference sequence). CDR3 length equals 12 residues. The CDR3 region is CSAWTLREGYTF. CDR3 DNA sequence: TGCAGTGCGTGGACACTCAGGGAGGGCTACACCTTC.

The CDR3 is CASSLGGEYQETQYF. The DNA for the CDR3 is TGTGCCAGCAGCCTTGGGGGAGAGTACCAAGAGACCCAGTACTTC. J is TRBJ2-5 and V is TRBV11-3; either TRBD1 or TRBD2 may fit D (5 bases each). Germline V gene lookup returns CDR1 SGHNT and CDR2 YENEEA. V was trimmed by 5 bases and J by 0 bases, leaving 13 bases between them. This CDR3 is 15 amino acids long.

This sequence joins TRBV5-1 and TRBJ2-7; 11 positions match TRBD1. There are 15 residues in the CDR3. Germline CDR1 SGHRS, CDR2 YFSETQ. The V gene end was trimmed by 4 bases and the J gene end by 7 bases; junction bases not matched to a gene: 10. For the CDR3, the DNA is TGCGCCAGCAGCCTAGACCCGGACAGGGGGCGGGAGCAGTACTTC. Translated: CASSLDPDRGREQYF.

This clonotype was seen a few times. This chain joins TRBV6-2 or TRBV6-3 and TRBJ2-5; 7 bases agree with TRBD2. The CDR3 has 15 residues. V shed 9 bases and J 5 bases; nucleotides not matched to a gene: 15. Germline lookup yields CDR1 MNHEY and CDR2 SVGEGT. In DNA, the CDR3 is TGTGCCAGTTCCGCTTGGACGGGGGGATGGGAGACCCAGTACTTC. As protein: CASSAWTGGWETQYF.

This clonotype has a count of ten or more. The V and J genes are TRBV12-3 or TRBV12-4 and TRBJ1-2; a possible D gene is TRBD1 (6 bases). The CDR3 is 13 amino acids. V gave up 3 bases and J gave up 2 bases, with 7 bases separating them. The CDR3 nucleotides read TGTGCCAGCAGTTTGGGGGCCAACTATGGCTACACCTTC. It is translated as CASSLGANYGYTF.

This chain connects TRBV5-6 to TRBJ1-2, with D possibly matching TRBD1 (6 bases). The CDR3 totals 14 residues. Germline loops: CDR1 SGHDT, CDR2 YYEEEE. V was clipped by 3 bases and J by 8 bases, with 17 bases between them. CDR3: CASSSGWGALGYTF. DNA of the CDR3: TGTGCCAGCAGCTCGGGCTGGGGGGCGCTCGGCTACACCTTC.

In its sample, this clonotype was seen a few times. This chain links TRBV5-1 with TRBJ1-6; 8 bases fit TRBD1. V was clipped by 2 bases and J by 8 bases; unmatched bases: 6. CDR3 length: 15 amino acids. CDR1 is SGHRS, CDR2 YFSETQ, per germline. CDR3 residues: CASSFGQGIDSPLHF. The CDR3 bases are TGCGCCAGCAGCTTCGGACAGGGAATCGATTCACCCCTCCACTTT.

There are a few counts of this clonotype. The chain has TRBV3-1 and TRBJ2-2; the D is unclear. The ends were cut back, 4 bases at V and 5 bases at J, with 14 bases in the middle. CDR3 length: 15 residues. CDR1 LGHDT and CDR2 YNNKEL come from the germline V gene (reference sequence). The CDR3 DNA reads TGTGCCAGCAGCCGGGTGGAATTGACAACCGGGGAGCTGTTTTTT. Amino acids: CASSRVELTTGELFF.

V gene TRBV5-5 combines with J gene TRBJ2-5; D tentatively reads TRBD1 or TRBD2 (6 bases each). V lost 3 bases to trimming and J lost 2 bases, with 20 bases between them. CDR3 length equals 17 residues. Germline V gene lookup returns CDR1 SGHKS and CDR2 YYEKEE (reference sequence). In nucleotides, the CDR3 is TGTGCCAGCAGCTGGGCAACCACGGGGGCCCGACAAGAGACCCAGTACTTC. This translates into CASSWATTGARQETQYF. Variable domain in full (rest from reference TRBV5-5 and TRBJ2-5): DAGVTQSPTHLIKTRGQQVTLRCSPISGHKSVSWYQQVLGQGPQFIFQYYEKEERGRGNFPDRFSARQFPNYSSELNVNALLLGDSALYLCASSWATTGARQETQYFGPGTRLLVL.

V and J are TRBV7-6 and TRBJ2-2; 10 nucleotides match TRBD1. Looked up from germline, CDR1 is SGHVS and CDR2 is FNYEAQ. V shed 5 bases, J shed 6 bases, and the junction held 9 bases outside the gene matches. CDR3 length: 16 amino acids. The CDR3 DNA follows: TGTGCCAGCAGCGGACCGGGACAGGGGCTTTCCGGGGAGCTGTTTTTT. It specifies CASSGPGQGLSGELFF. Supplemented by reference TRBV7-6 and TRBJ2-2, the full variable domain reads GAGVSQSPRYKVTKRGQDVALRCDPISGHVSLYWYRQALGQGPEFLTYFNYEAQQDKSGLPNDRFSAERPEGSISTLTIQRTEQRDSAMYRCASSGPGQGLSGELFFGEGSRLTVL.

The chain uses TRBV29-1 and TRBJ1-2; maybe TRBD1 (5 bases). Per the germline V gene, CDR1 is SQVTM and CDR2 is ANQGSEA. This CDR3 region has 14 residues. CDR3 sequence: CSNHEGTRNYGYTF. The CDR3 bases are TGCAGTAACCACGAGGGGACCCGCAACTATGGCTACACCTTC.

In its sample, this clonotype was seen a few times. The chain links TRBV27 to TRBJ2-1, with TRBD2 matching 9 bases. The CDR3 is 16 residues long. J was trimmed by 6 bases and V by 6 bases; bases with no gene match: 12. Germline V gene lookup returns CDR1 MNHEY and CDR2 SMNVEV (reference sequence). As DNA, the CDR3 is TGTGCCAGCAGCCCCGCGGGGGGGCTTTCGTTCAATGAGCAGTTCTTC. It specifies CASSPAGGLSFNEQFF.

There are a few counts of this clonotype. The chain recombines TRBV7-2 with TRBJ2-2; no firm D call. The CDR3 totals 12 residues. Germline assignment: CDR1 SGHTA and CDR2 FQGNSA. Trimming pared 5 bases from V and 6 bases from J, leaving 7 bases between. CDR3 nucleotides: TGTGCCAGCAGCCCTTACTCCGGGGAGCTGTTTTTT. Amino acids: CASSPYSGELFF.

This clonotype has a handful of counts. The chain joins TRBV7-6 to TRBJ1-2, with 10 bases matching TRBD1. From germline, CDR1 is SGHVS and CDR2 FNYEAQ. Trimming removed 4 bases from V and 7 bases from J; junction bases left unmatched: 6. The length of the CDR3 is 14 residues. This CDR3 reads CASSSGQGILGYTF. CDR3 sequence (DNA): TGTGCCAGCAGCTCGGGACAGGGGATACTTGGCTACACCTTC.

This clonotype was seen more than once but under ten times. This chain connects TRBV12-3 or TRBV12-4 to TRBJ2-3, with 13 bases that match TRBD2. Unmatched junction bases numbered 3, after V lost 1 base and J lost 5 bases. This CDR3 spans 16 amino acids. CDR3 sequence: CASSLGGLAGVDTQYF. CDR3 nucleotides: TGTGCCAGCAGTTTAGGAGGACTAGCGGGGGTAGATACGCAGTATTTT.

The V call is TRBV7-2, the J call TRBJ2-2, with D perhaps TRBD1 (6 bases). The V end was cut by 6 bases, the J end by 2 bases, with 13 bases between. The CDR3 totals 15 residues. CDR1 and CDR2 from the germline V gene are SGHTA and FQGNSA. In nucleotides, the CDR3 is TGTGCCAGCAGGCTGACAGGAGAAAACACCGGGGAGCTGTTTTTT. It encodes CASRLTGENTGELFF.

V gene TRBV28 combines with J gene TRBJ1-2, with 12 bases matching TRBD1. CDR3 size: 17 residues. Germline V gene lookup returns CDR1 MDHEN and CDR2 SYDVKM. The junction had 11 bases not matched to a gene; V was cut back by 5 bases and J by 4 bases. CDR3 sequence: CASSEPGTGGPSYGYTF. CDR3 DNA sequence: TGTGCCAGCAGTGAGCCCGGGACAGGGGGCCCAAGCTATGGCTACACCTTC.

The rearrangement uses TRBV7-6 and TRBJ2-1; a possible D gene is TRBD2 (7 bases). The CDR3 is 15 residues long. The V end lost 1 base, the J end lost 5 bases, and 12 bases lay between the germline ends. The germline V gene encodes CDR1 SGHVS and CDR2 FNYEAQ. The CDR3 DNA reads as TGTGCCAGCAGCTTAGGTGGCGGGGGCAACAATGAGCAGTTCTTC. It encodes CASSLGGGGNNEQFF.

This clonotype showed up just a few times. The chain uses TRBV10-3 and TRBJ1-5; the D is unclear. From germline, CDR1 is ENHRY and CDR2 SYGVKD. Trimming removed 3 bases at V and 0 bases at J, with 9 bases between. The CDR3 covers 15 residues. The CDR3 DNA is TGTGCCATCAGTGACCAGGAGCTTAGCAATCAGCCCCAGCATTTT. Its translation is CAISDQELSNQPQHF.

The CDR3 DNA sequence: TGCAGTGCTAGCATAACAGGGCGGAACACTGAAGCTTTCTTT. This codes for CSASITGRNTEAFF. The gene calls are TRBV20-1 and TRBJ1-1, with D possibly being TRBD1 (6 bases). There are 14 residues in the CDR3. Germline V gives CDR1 DFQATT, CDR2 SNEGSKA (reference sequence). V was cut by 3 bases and J by 1 base, with 12 bases left in between.